Following are 21 T cell receptor beta chains from one sample sequenced in a study of cytomegalovirus exposure and HLA in healthy donors. Vbeta (60) and Jbeta (13) primers were used in the PCR. The repertoire was sequenced with immunoSEQ multiplex PCR; TCRdb's copy has only in-frame clones and lacks some. The data contain 100,000 to 150,000 clones, roughly a tenth of them singletons. The sample taken for sequencing was PBMCs. The receptor source for this set is a young woman in good health and CMV-seropositive.

This sequence joins TRBV27 and TRBJ1-1; 8 bases line up with TRBD1. V trimming: 5 bases; J trimming: 1 base; junction bases outside the gene matches: 9. CDR1 and CDR2 (germline): MNHEY, SMNVEV (reference sequence). The CDR3 is 16 amino acids. The CDR3 spells CASSGRAGTGNTEAFF. In DNA form, the CDR3 reads TGTGCCAGCAGTGGCCGAGCGGGGACAGGGAACACTGAAGCTTTCTTT.

This clone occurred a few times. For the CDR3, the DNA is TGCGCCAGCACCCGACCGGGCGAGCAGTACTTC. It encodes CASTRPGEQYF. V usage is TRBV23-1 and J usage is TRBJ2-7; the D is unclear. TRBV23-1 is an open reading frame whose function is uncertain. V lost 7 bases to trimming and J lost 6 bases, with 10 bases between them. This CDR3 contains 11 residues.

This clone was counted between two and nine times. The V gene is TRBV5-4, the J gene TRBJ1-3, with no clear D. The CDR3 length is 13 residues. The V gene's germline CDR1 is SGHNT and CDR2 YYREEE (reference sequence). The V and J ends lost 2 bases and 4 bases respectively, with 7 bases between them. The CDR3 sequence: CASSLQLGNTIYF. In DNA, the CDR3 is TGTGCCAGCAGCTTACAGTTGGGAAACACCATATATTTT.

This clone was counted a few times. V gene TRBV7-2 combines with J gene TRBJ2-1, with TRBD2 matching over 7 bases. V lost 5 bases and J lost 8; bases outside the gene matches: 9. The CDR3 has 14 amino acids. Germline V gene sequence: CDR1 SGHTA, CDR2 FQGNSA. The CDR3 reads CASSNSGPWDEQFF. The CDR3, as DNA: TGTGCCAGCAGCAATAGCGGGCCTTGGGATGAGCAGTTCTTC.

The chain combines TRBV29-1 with TRBJ2-3; maybe TRBD2 (6 bases). CDR1 and CDR2 (germline): SQVTM, ANQGSEA. Between the trimmed V and J ends, which lost 7 bases and 2 bases, there was a span of 13 bases. This CDR3 region has 13 residues. CDR3 residues: CSGMGGFTDTQYF. The DNA of the CDR3 is TGCAGCGGAATGGGGGGTTTCACAGATACGCAGTATTTT.

This clone was seen a few times. The chain uses TRBV7-9 and TRBJ2-7; 7 bases fit TRBD2. The CDR3 runs to 13 residues. J lost 5 bases, V lost 1 base, and 2 bases had no gene match. Germline CDR1 SEHNR, CDR2 FQNEAQ (reference sequence). The CDR3 loop reads CASSLGAGDEQYF. The CDR3 DNA sequence: TGTGCCAGCAGCTTAGGTGCGGGAGACGAGCAGTACTTC.

In this sample, this clone turned up a few times. The CDR3 protein is CASRMGQSIYNEQFF. The CDR3, as DNA: TGTGCCAGCAGGATGGGACAGAGTATCTACAATGAGCAGTTCTTC. V usage is TRBV6-1 and J usage is TRBJ2-1; TRBD1 matches at 7 bases. The CDR3 extends over 15 amino acids. Germline trimming cut 6 bases from V and 3 bases from J; bases unmatched to any gene: 8. Germline V gives CDR1 MNHNS, CDR2 SASEGT.

The J gene is TRBJ1-2, the V gene TRBV9; TRBD1 might be the D (5 bases). Germline V CDR1 and CDR2: SGDLS, YYNGEE. CDR3 length equals 12 residues. V lost 4 bases, J lost 9 bases, and 13 bases lay in between. This CDR3 reads CASSSLGGRYTF. DNA of the CDR3: TGTGCCAGCAGCTCCCTCGGGGGACGCTACACCTTC.

This clone has more than one count but fewer than ten. V and J are TRBV6-5 and TRBJ2-7; TRBD2 matches 7 bases. Germline V CDR1 and CDR2: MNHEY, SVGAGI. V shed 11 bases and J 7 bases; nucleotides not matched to a gene: 11. The length of the CDR3 is 12 residues. The DNA for the CDR3 is TGTGCCGCGCGGGACTACCTCGGGGAGCAGTACTTC. It translates to CAARDYLGEQYF.

The CDR3 reads CAWGQNSGNTIYF. For the CDR3, the DNA is TGTGCCTGGGGACAGAATTCTGGAAACACCATATATTTT. The rearrangement joins TRBV30 to TRBJ1-3; tentatively, D is TRBD1 (6 bases). Trimming pared 5 bases from V and 1 base from J, leaving 9 bases between. Germline-derived CDR1 and CDR2 are GTSNPN and SVGIG (reference sequence). The CDR3 loop spans 13 amino acids.

This chain uses TRBV7-9 with TRBJ1-1; maybe TRBD1 (5 bases). The CDR3 contains 13 residues. CDR1 is SEHNR and CDR2 is FQNEAQ in the germline V gene (reference sequence). V lost 5 bases and J 5 bases, leaving 12 bases between the germline ends. The CDR3 reads CASSRWEGTEAFF. The CDR3 DNA follows: TGTGCCAGCAGCCGTTGGGAGGGGACTGAAGCTTTCTTT. The full variable domain, completed using reference TRBV7-9 and TRBJ1-1, is DTGVSQNPRHKITKRGQNVTFRCDPISEHNRLYWYRQTLGQGPEFLTYFQNEAQLEKSRLLSDRFSAERPKGSFSTLEIQRTEQGDSAMYLCASSRWEGTEAFFGQGTRLTVV.

This clone was seen only a few times. The chain uses TRBV5-4 and TRBJ1-3, with unresolved D. The CDR3 is made up of 13 amino acids. V lost 3 bases to trimming and J lost 7 bases, with 11 bases between them. Germline values: CDR1 SGHNT, CDR2 YYREEE (reference sequence). In DNA form, the CDR3 reads TGTGCCAGCAGCTCCAAAGGAGCGAACACCATATATTTT. Its translation: CASSSKGANTIYF.

This chain connects TRBV6-1 to TRBJ2-7; perhaps TRBD2 as D (5 bases). Per germline, CDR1 MNHNS and CDR2 SASEGT. CDR3 length equals 13 residues. Trimming shortened V by 9 bases and J by 5 bases, and 17 bases separated the two germline ends. The CDR3 DNA reads TGTGCCAGTGAAAGAGGTTCGGGGAACGAGCAGTACTTC. It encodes CASERGSGNEQYF.

This clone has a handful of counts. The V call is TRBV11-3, the J call TRBJ2-5, with D possibly matching TRBD1 (5 bases). CDR3 size: 14 residues. Trimming took off 1 base at V and 1 base at J, with 7 bases between the two ends. Germline CDR1 reads SGHNT; CDR2 reads YENEEA. This CDR3 is CASSLGGSQETQYF. For the CDR3, the DNA is TGTGCCAGCAGCTTAGGGGGCAGCCAAGAGACCCAGTACTTC. Full variable domain (rest looked up from reference TRBV11-3 and TRBJ2-5): EAGVVQSPRYKIIEKKQPVAFWCNPISGHNTLYWYLQNLGQGPELLIRYENEEAVDDSQLPKDRFSAERLKGVDSTLKIQPAELGDSAVYLCASSLGGSQETQYFGPGTRLLVL.

This chain connects TRBV7-9 to TRBJ1-2; D ambiguous. CDR1 is SEHNR and CDR2 is FQNEAQ in the germline V gene (reference sequence). Trimming cost V 2 bases and J 7 bases, with 8 bases left between them. The CDR3 totals 12 residues. CDR3 in amino acids: CASSLISLGYTF. The CDR3 DNA follows: TGTGCCAGCAGCTTAATTTCCCTTGGCTACACCTTC.

The J gene is TRBJ2-5, the V gene TRBV7-6, with 8 bases matching TRBD2. The V gene end was trimmed by 8 bases and the J gene end by 5 bases; junction bases not matched to a gene: 16. This CDR3 has 16 residues. The germline V gene has CDR1 SGHVS and CDR2 FNYEAQ. The CDR3 DNA follows: TGTGCCAGCCAGCTTAGGGGTCGGGAGGGATACGAGACCCAGTACTTC. Translation: CASQLRGREGYETQYF. Using reference TRBV7-6 and TRBJ2-5 for the parts outside the CDR3, the full variable domain is GAGVSQSPRYKVTKRGQDVALRCDPISGHVSLYWYRQALGQGPEFLTYFNYEAQQDKSGLPNDRFSAERPEGSISTLTIQRTEQRDSAMYRCASQLRGREGYETQYFGPGTRLLVL.

A few counts support this clone. For the CDR3, the DNA is TGTGCCTGGAGTCTAACCGGAGAACTGTTTTTT. This encodes CAWSLTGELFF. The V gene is TRBV30, the J gene TRBJ1-4; D unresolved. Looked up from germline, CDR1 is GTSNPN and CDR2 is SVGIG (reference sequence). Trimming left V 2 bases short and J 12 bases short, with 10 bases between. This CDR3 region has 11 residues.

A note on this clone: The same CDR3 arises from other DNA sequences in this sample as well. The rearrangement links TRBV19 to TRBJ1-5; tentative D call: TRBD1 (5 bases). V shed 3 bases and J shed 4 bases, with 7 bases lying between them. CDR3 length: 13 amino acids. Germline V CDR1 and CDR2: LNHDA, SQIVND (reference sequence). The CDR3, as DNA: TGTGCCAGTAGTATTGCAGGGAATCAGCCCCAGCATTTT. Translated: CASSIAGNQPQHF. The full variable domain, with the rest looked up from reference TRBV19 and TRBJ1-5, is DGGITQSPKYLFRKEGQNVTLSCEQNLNHDAMYWYRQDPGQGLRLIYYSQIVNDFQKGDIAEGYSVSREKKESFPLTVTSAQKNPTAFYLCASSIAGNQPQHFGDGTRLSIL.

The rearrangement links TRBV11-3 to TRBJ2-7; 13 bases agree with TRBD2. The CDR3 consists of 16 residues. After removal of 4 bases from V and 7 bases from J, the junction contained 10 bases not matched to a gene. CDR1 and CDR2 (germline): SGHNT, YENEEA. CDR3 sequence reads: CASSYYGTSGKDEQYF. CDR3 in DNA: TGTGCCAGCAGCTACTATGGGACTAGCGGGAAGGATGAGCAGTACTTC.

This clone was detected only a few times. The rearrangement uses TRBV6-1 and TRBJ2-7; D is undetermined. Trimming took off 2 bases at V and 5 bases at J, with 10 bases between the two ends. Germline CDR1 and CDR2: MNHNS and SASEGT. The length of the CDR3 is 13 residues. CDR3 in DNA: TGTGCCAGCAGTGAAAATCGCGGCAACGAGCAGTACTTC. Its translation: CASSENRGNEQYF.

This clone was seen a few times. J is TRBJ2-1 and V is TRBV6-1; TRBD2 might be the D (6 bases). Germline V gives CDR1 MNHNS, CDR2 SASEGT. The CDR3 covers 12 residues. Deletions cut 8 bases from V and 10 bases from J, with 15 bases between. The CDR3 sequence: CASSTGRGEQFF. Here the CDR3 DNA reads TGTGCCAGCTCCACAGGCCGGGGGGAGCAGTTCTTC.